One sample yielded the 20 T cell receptor beta chains listed below, sequenced in a study of T cell responses to AZD1222 COVID-19 vaccine. Clones were sequenced by immunoSEQ multiplex PCR, and TCRdb holds only the in-frame ones, with some missing. Among about 83,000 clones, about 82% were seen once, and the ten largest hold roughly 9.4%. The sequences come from peripheral blood, collected on day 0 of AZD1222 vaccination. The receptors originated from an adult in good health.

The chain combines TRBV2 with TRBJ2-1, with TRBD1 matching over 7 bases. V lost 10 bases, J lost 0 bases, and 3 bases stayed unmatched. Germline V gene lookup returns CDR1 SNHLY and CDR2 FYNNEI. The CDR3 extends over 13 amino acids. The CDR3, as DNA: TGTGCCACCGGGACAGACTCCTACAATGAGCAGTTCTTC. The encoded protein is CATGTDSYNEQFF.

The V gene is TRBV4-1, the J gene TRBJ2-7; TRBD2 matches 10 bases. The CDR3 is 16 residues long. J was trimmed by 2 bases and V by 2 bases; bases with no gene match: 6. Per the germline V gene, CDR1 is MGHRA and CDR2 is YSYEKL. CDR3 bases: TGCGCCAGCAGCCAACGTAGCGGGAGGCCCCCCTACGAGCAGTACTTC. It encodes CASSQRSGRPPYEQYF.

This clone was seen a handful of times. The chain joins TRBV9 to TRBJ2-5; D gene unclear. This CDR3 comprises 12 residues. Germline V lookup: CDR1 SGDLS, CDR2 YYNGEE. The ends were cut back, 3 bases at V and 5 bases at J, with 8 bases in the middle. The CDR3 sequence: CASSASYETQYF. DNA for the CDR3: TGTGCCAGCAGCGCATCCTACGAGACCCAGTACTTC. Together with reference TRBV9 and TRBJ2-5, the CDR3 gives the full variable domain: DSGVTQTPKHLITATGQRVTLRCSPRSGDLSVYWYQQSLDQGLQFLIQYYNGEERAKGNILERFSAQQFPDLHSELNLSSLELGDSALYFCASSASYETQYFGPGTRLLVL.

This clone is medium-sized within its sample. The chain employs TRBV2 and TRBJ1-5; D uncertain. From germline, CDR1 is SNHLY and CDR2 FYNNEI. The CDR3 loop spans 14 amino acids. V shed 6 bases and J shed 3 bases, with 12 bases lying between them. CDR3 region: CASSLGRDNQPQHF. CDR3 in DNA: TGTGCCAGCAGCCTGGGGAGGGACAATCAGCCCCAGCATTTT.

The chain links TRBV30 to TRBJ1-2, with D tentatively TRBD1 (6 bases). This CDR3 region has 14 residues. Germline V gene lookup returns CDR1 GTSNPN and CDR2 SVGIG (reference sequence). Trimming stripped 2 bases from V and 6 bases from J, with 16 bases between. The CDR3 DNA reads TGTGCCTGGAGTTCCTGGGGGGGGCTGAATGGCTACACCTTC. It is translated as CAWSSWGGLNGYTF.

The gene calls are TRBV4-3 and TRBJ2-1; 7 bases align to TRBD2. V shed 0 bases, J shed 15 bases, and the junction held 14 bases outside the gene matches. Germline-derived CDR1 and CDR2 are LGHNA and YSLEER. The CDR3 contains 15 residues. The CDR3 DNA reads TGCGCCAGCAGCCAAGATTGGTCTAGCGGTCGAGGATTGTTCTTC. This codes for CASSQDWSSGRGLFF.

A single count supports this clone. The V gene is TRBV3-1 (or the pseudogene TRBV3-2), the J gene TRBJ2-1; 7 bases are shared with TRBD1. Germline V gene lookup returns CDR1 LGHDT and CDR2 YNNKEL (reference sequence). The CDR3 contains 17 residues. V dropped 2 bases and J dropped 5; count of bases not matched to a gene: 12. CDR3 sequence: CASSQSPWGQIHNEQFF. The CDR3 coding sequence is TGTGCCAGCAGCCAATCCCCATGGGGACAGATCCACAATGAGCAGTTCTTC.

V usage is TRBV4-3 and J usage is TRBJ2-1; 8 positions agree with TRBD2. V shed 1 base, J shed 6 bases, and the junction held 5 bases outside the gene matches. The CDR3 is made up of 15 amino acids. Germline V gene data show CDR1 as LGHNA and CDR2 as YSLEER. CDR3 region: CASSQGTSISNEQFF. The CDR3 DNA sequence: TGCGCCAGCAGCCAAGGGACTAGCATCAGCAATGAGCAGTTCTTC.

The chain has TRBV10-3 and TRBJ2-1, with 8 bases matching TRBD2. The ends lost 6 bases at V and 4 bases at J; junction bases unmatched: 11. This CDR3 contains 16 residues. The germline gives CDR1 ENHRY, CDR2 SYGVKD. CDR3 sequence reads: CAISPRGSGVYNEQFF. The CDR3 nucleotides are TGTGCCATCAGCCCCCGGGGTAGCGGGGTATACAATGAGCAGTTCTTC.

This clone was seen only once. The rearrangement uses TRBV6-5 and TRBJ1-1; a weak D match, TRBD1 (6 bases). This CDR3 region has 15 residues. CDR1 and CDR2 from the germline V gene are MNHEY and SVGAGI. Trimming cost V 8 bases and J 1 base, with 17 bases left between them. The CDR3 nucleotides are TGTGCCAGCTCAGGGGCCGGGTGGGGGAACACTGAAGCTTTCTTT. Protein: CASSGAGWGNTEAFF.

Only a few counts were recorded for this clone. This rearrangement joins TRBV19 to TRBJ1-1; 10 bases fit TRBD1. CDR3 length: 14 amino acids. V lost 3 bases, J lost 4 bases, and 2 bases stayed unmatched. Germline CDR1 LNHDA, CDR2 SQIVND (reference sequence). CDR3: CASSIGQGGTEAFF. The CDR3 nucleotides read TGTGCCAGTAGTATTGGACAGGGGGGCACTGAAGCTTTCTTT.

This chain links TRBV7-2 with TRBJ2-7; TRBD2 matches at 7 bases. V lost 3 bases, J lost 2 bases, and 7 bases stayed unmatched. From germline, CDR1 is SGHTA and CDR2 FQGNSA. The CDR3 is made up of 15 amino acids. The DNA of the CDR3 is TGTGCCAGCAGCTTTTTTTCCGCGGGAGCCTACGAGCAGTACTTC. Protein sequence: CASSFFSAGAYEQYF.

V gene TRBV6-6 combines with J gene TRBJ1-1, with D perhaps matching TRBD1 (6 bases). The CDR3 contains 14 residues. CDR1 MNHNY and CDR2 SVGAGI come from the germline V gene (reference sequence). The germline V and J ends were trimmed by 2 bases and 7 bases, with 14 bases remaining between them. The CDR3, as DNA: TGTGCCAGCAGTTACGACAGCGGGGGGCTTGAAGCTTTCTTT. Protein product: CASSYDSGGLEAFF.

This clone was counted a few times. The conserved closing phenylalanine or tryptophan is absent in this CDR3, likely reflecting a read error. It is unclear where the CDR3 begins or ends on the DNA, so no DNA is shown, and the CDR3 is as TCRdb lists it. J is TRBJ2-7 and V is TRBV12-3 or TRBV12-4; the table names TRBD2, a call not compared with the DNA. The CDR3 is 12 amino acids long, termini counted. CDR3 sequence: CASRAEREPPTL.

The chain links TRBV7-9 to TRBJ2-3, with D unresolved. The V gene lost 3 bases and the J gene lost 0 bases, with 10 bases spanning the gap. This CDR3 has 15 amino acids. Germline V gene data show CDR1 as SEHNR and CDR2 as FQNEAQ (reference sequence). The CDR3 loop reads CASSLASSSTDTQYF. The CDR3 bases are TGTGCCAGCAGCTTGGCGAGTTCTAGCACAGATACGCAGTATTTT.

The V call is TRBV5-5, the J call TRBJ2-3, with D maybe TRBD1 (6 bases). CDR3 length: 15 amino acids. Germline V gene data show CDR1 as SGHKS and CDR2 as YYEKEE (reference sequence). The V end was cut by 4 bases, the J end by 0 bases, with 12 bases between. The CDR3 DNA sequence: TGTGCCAGCAGCCGACAGGCTTATAGCACAGATACGCAGTATTTT. Translation gives CASSRQAYSTDTQYF.

CDR3 amino acids: CASGPRGTGGHTQYF. DNA for the CDR3: TGTGCTAGTGGTCCGCGAGGGACGGGAGGACATACGCAGTATTTT. This chain uses TRBV12-5 with TRBJ2-3; 7 bases line up with TRBD2. This CDR3 is 15 amino acids long. Germline lookup yields CDR1 LGHNT and CDR2 FRNRAP. Unmatched junction bases numbered 12, after V lost 5 bases and J lost 7 bases.

The chain uses TRBV4-1 and TRBJ1-2, with D perhaps matching TRBD1 (5 bases). Trimming shortened V by 5 bases and J by 0 bases, and 16 bases separated the two germline ends. The CDR3 runs to 16 residues. Germline assignment: CDR1 MGHRA and CDR2 YSYEKL. This chain's CDR3 is CASSTRGVEANYGYTF. The DNA of the CDR3 is TGCGCCAGCAGCACTAGGGGTGTGGAAGCTAACTATGGCTACACCTTC.

V gene TRBV6-5 combines with J gene TRBJ2-5; 10 bases match TRBD1. CDR1 and CDR2 (germline): MNHEY, SVGAGI. There are 15 residues in the CDR3. The ends lost 2 bases at V and 5 bases at J; junction bases unmatched: 5. In DNA, the CDR3 is TGTGCCAGCAGTTACGCTCGGGACAGGGGCGAGACCCAGTACTTC. Protein product: CASSYARDRGETQYF.

J is TRBJ1-3 and V is TRBV7-9; D unclear. The CDR3 is 13 amino acids. Germline V lookup: CDR1 SEHNR, CDR2 FQNEAQ (reference sequence). V lost 8 bases and J 4 bases, leaving 12 bases between the germline ends. The CDR3 DNA reads as TGTGCCAGCTATCTCCCCGACGGAAACACCATATATTTT. Its translation is CASYLPDGNTIYF.